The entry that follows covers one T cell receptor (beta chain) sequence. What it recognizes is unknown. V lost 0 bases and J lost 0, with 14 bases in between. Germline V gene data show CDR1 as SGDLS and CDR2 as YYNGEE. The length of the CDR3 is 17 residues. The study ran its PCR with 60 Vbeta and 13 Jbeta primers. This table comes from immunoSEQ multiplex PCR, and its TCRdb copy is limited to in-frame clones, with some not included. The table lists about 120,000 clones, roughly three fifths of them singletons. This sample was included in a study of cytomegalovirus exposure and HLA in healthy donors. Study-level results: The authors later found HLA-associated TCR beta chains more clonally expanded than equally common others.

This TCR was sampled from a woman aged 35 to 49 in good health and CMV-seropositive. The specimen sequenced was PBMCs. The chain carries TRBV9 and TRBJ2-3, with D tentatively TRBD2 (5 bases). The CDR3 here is CASSVGPSKVSTDTQYF. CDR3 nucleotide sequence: TGTGCCAGCAGCGTAGGGCCTAGCAAGGTAAGCACAGATACGCAGTATTTT.